The 8 T cell receptor beta chains below all came from one sample that was sequenced in a study of control samples from healthy donors and cancer patients. TCRdb's table, derived via immunoSEQ multiplex PCR, lists solely in-frame clones and lacks some. The repertoire consists of about 100,000 clones, with about 90% occurring once and the leading ten covering 15% to 20%. The source material was blood. These receptors came from a woman between 50 and 59 years old in good health.

The count of this clone is one. The chain couples TRBV7-9 to TRBJ1-4, with TRBD1 identical over 8 bases. Per the germline V gene, CDR1 is SEHNR and CDR2 is FQNEAQ (reference sequence). CDR3 length: 14 amino acids. J lost 1 base, V lost 5 bases, and 0 bases had no gene match. The CDR3 loop reads CASSDRGTNEKLFF. The CDR3 bases are TGTGCCAGCAGCGACAGGGGAACTAATGAAAAACTGTTTTTT.

The chain combines TRBV9 with TRBJ1-1; TRBD1 is a possible D gene (5 bases). Germline CDR1 and CDR2: SGDLS and YYNGEE. The CDR3 consists of 13 residues. Trimming removed 0 bases at V and 11 bases at J, with 14 bases between. In nucleotides, the CDR3 is TGTGCCAGCAGCGTAGTTGGAGGGGTTGGCGCTTTCTTT. Its protein is CASSVVGGVGAFF.

The rearrangement uses TRBV6-5 and TRBJ1-5; perhaps TRBD1 as D (5 bases). Germline V gene lookup returns CDR1 MNHEY and CDR2 SVGAGI. The CDR3 runs to 14 residues. The germline V and J ends were trimmed by 6 bases and 2 bases, with 11 bases remaining between them. The CDR3 sequence: CASRPRAGNQPQHF. In DNA form, the CDR3 reads TGTGCCAGCAGGCCCAGGGCTGGCAATCAGCCCCAGCATTTT.

The rearrangement links TRBV7-6 to TRBJ2-3, with 8 nucleotides matching TRBD2. The V and J ends lost 1 base and 8 bases, in that order; junction bases with no gene match: 8. The CDR3 length is 15 residues. The germline V gene encodes CDR1 SGHVS and CDR2 FNYEAQ. CDR3 nucleotides: TGTGCCAGCAGCTTAGAAGCGGGGGATCCAGGTACGCAGTATTTT. The encoded protein is CASSLEAGDPGTQYF.

The genes are TRBV9 and TRBJ1-1; 9 nucleotides agree with TRBD1. V was clipped by 3 bases and J by 5 bases; unmatched bases: 5. The CDR3 is 14 amino acids. CDR1 and CDR2 from the germline V gene are SGDLS and YYNGEE. The CDR3 here is CASSARQGGTEAFF. The CDR3 DNA reads as TGTGCCAGCAGCGCGAGACAGGGGGGAACTGAAGCTTTCTTT.

The chain recombines TRBV11-1 with TRBJ2-7; 9 bases map to TRBD1. After removal of 0 bases from V and 5 bases from J, the junction contained 5 bases not matched to a gene. The CDR3 covers 15 residues. Germline V gene sequence: CDR1 SGHAT, CDR2 FQDESV (reference sequence). This CDR3 is CASSLAWDREDEQYF. In DNA form, the CDR3 reads TGTGCCAGCAGCTTAGCGTGGGACAGGGAGGACGAGCAGTACTTC.

The chain joins TRBV7-9 to TRBJ2-7; either TRBD1 or TRBD2 may supply D (5 bases each). V lost 5 bases and J 0 bases, leaving 11 bases between the germline ends. Looked up from germline, CDR1 is SEHNR and CDR2 is FQNEAQ (reference sequence). CDR3 length: 14 amino acids. CDR3 sequence reads: CASSRGQNSYEQYF. The CDR3, as DNA: TGTGCCAGCAGCCGGGGCCAGAACTCCTACGAGCAGTACTTC.

The rearrangement links TRBV5-1 to TRBJ2-5, with 7 bases lining up with TRBD1. The ends lost 4 bases at V and 9 bases at J; junction bases unmatched: 15. The CDR3 totals 15 residues. Germline V CDR1 and CDR2: SGHRS, YFSETQ. In nucleotides, the CDR3 is TGCGCCAGCAGCCCCGGGACAGAGTTAGTAGGGGCCCAGTACTTC. Translating it yields CASSPGTELVGAQYF.